Following are 9 T cell receptor beta chains from one sample sequenced in a study of blood T cell repertoires in COVID-19. The method was immunoSEQ multiplex PCR; TCRdb's version includes in-frame clones alone and lacks a portion of them. The repertoire holds 130,000 or so clones, with roughly 91% as singletons. What was sequenced was peripheral blood. The receptors were sampled from a man aged 45-65 years with active or convalescent COVID-19.

In this sample, this clone turned up once. This chain links TRBV5-1 with TRBJ2-5; 9 bases agree with TRBD2. Germline V CDR1 and CDR2: SGHRS, YFSETQ. With 0 bases clipped from V and 4 bases from J, the junction kept 4 bases outside the gene matches. This CDR3 has 15 amino acids. The CDR3 region has the DNA TGCGCCAGCAGCTTGGCTAGCGGGGATCGAGAGACCCAGTACTTC. Amino acid sequence: CASSLASGDRETQYF.

CDR3 nucleotide sequence: TGTGCCAGCAGGCAGGGAACGAACACCGGGGAGCTGTTTTTT. It yields the protein CASRQGTNTGELFF. This chain uses TRBV2 with TRBJ2-2; possibly TRBD1 for D (5 bases). Germline CDR1 SNHLY, CDR2 FYNNEI. V lost 6 bases, J lost 0 bases, and 8 bases lay in between. The CDR3 sequence is 14 residues long.

The rearrangement joins TRBV15 to TRBJ1-5; TRBD1 is a possible D gene (6 bases). Per germline, CDR1 LNHNV and CDR2 YYDKDF (reference sequence). The CDR3 loop spans 16 amino acids. V was pared by 1 base and J by 4 bases, with 14 bases between. The CDR3 region is CATSRARQGTNQPQHF. CDR3 nucleotides: TGTGCCACCAGCAGAGCGCGCCAGGGGACAAATCAGCCCCAGCATTTT.

The chain recombines TRBV7-2 with TRBJ2-2, with a possible D match to TRBD1 (6 bases). This CDR3 has 14 amino acids. Trimming cost V 5 bases and J 4 bases, with 11 bases left between them. Germline V lookup: CDR1 SGHTA, CDR2 FQGNSA. The CDR3 region has the DNA TGTGCCAGCAGCACAAGACAGGCCACCGGGGAGCTGTTTTTT. It translates to CASSTRQATGELFF.

The genes are TRBV19 and TRBJ2-1, with 11 bases aligning to TRBD1. CDR3 length: 19 amino acids. The V segment lost 2 bases and the J segment 7 bases; nucleotides outside the gene matches: 16. Germline-derived CDR1 and CDR2 are LNHDA and SQIVND (reference sequence). CDR3 sequence reads: CASSINRPSRDRGVNEQFF. The CDR3 coding sequence is TGTGCCAGTAGTATAAACCGCCCTTCTAGGGACAGGGGGGTGAATGAGCAGTTCTTC.

CDR3 in DNA: TGTGCCAGCAGTTACAGGGAGGGGAGAGTGGGGGTTGAGCAGTTCTTC. It yields the protein CASSYREGRVGVEQFF. The chain is built from TRBV6-2 or TRBV6-3 and TRBJ2-1, with TRBD2 identical over 7 bases. Germline values: CDR1 MNHEY, CDR2 SVGEGT. The CDR3 runs to 16 residues. V lost 2 bases to trimming and J lost 9 bases; unmatched junction nucleotides: 13.

This rearrangement joins TRBV7-2 to TRBJ1-1; D perhaps matches TRBD1 (5 bases). In germline, CDR1 is SGHTA, CDR2 FQGNSA. V shed 4 bases and J shed 5 bases, with 17 bases lying between them. The CDR3 runs 15 residues. CDR3: CASSSRGGLQTEAFF. In DNA form, the CDR3 reads TGTGCCAGCAGCTCCCGGGGGGGGTTACAGACTGAAGCTTTCTTT.

The chain has TRBV5-4 and TRBJ2-3, with 9 bases matching TRBD2. Germline V gene lookup returns CDR1 SGHNT and CDR2 YYREEE (reference sequence). V lost 2 bases to trimming and J lost 6 bases; unmatched junction nucleotides: 10. CDR3 length: 16 residues. The CDR3 nucleotides are TGTGCCAGCAGCTTATTTAGCGGGAGAGGAGGGGATACGCAGTATTTT. Protein sequence: CASSLFSGRGGDTQYF. Supplemented by reference TRBV5-4 and TRBJ2-3, the full variable domain reads ETGVTQSPTHLIKTRGQQVTLRCSSQSGHNTVSWYQQALGQGPQFIFQYYREEENGRGNFPPRFSGLQFPNYSSELNVNALELDDSALYLCASSLFSGRGGDTQYFGPGTRLTVL.

The V and J genes are TRBV7-2 and TRBJ2-3; 9 bases line up with TRBD2. V trimming: 2 bases; J trimming: 6 bases; junction bases outside the gene matches: 9. The CDR3 is 16 residues long. The germline V gene encodes CDR1 SGHTA and CDR2 FQGNSA. As DNA, the CDR3 is TGTGCCAGCAGCTTAATGTGGCGGGGGGGCGGCGATACGCAGTATTTT. Encoded protein: CASSLMWRGGGDTQYF.